The clone carrying this TCR beta chain was counted at least ten times. Its antigen is unidentified. The entry originates in a study of T cells in Graves' hyperthyroidism and ophthalmopathy. Notes on the study in general: In the blood, most expanded thyroid clonotypes above 0.001 appeared as well.

The investigators amplified TCR beta CDR3 regions from RNA transcripts. First-round RT-PCR of the TCR CDR3 relied on the HTBI primer set. TCRdb redid the calling of the multiplex PCR reads with MiXCR, one entry per CDR3 protein. The sample contains about 600,000 distinct CDR3 sequences, more than 13% of which appear only once. The sample comprised blood. The source is a woman aged 18-29 years with Graves' ophthalmopathy.

The CDR3 loop reads CASSLGPRNQPQHF. DNA for the CDR3: TGTGCCAGCAGCTTGGGGCCCCGCAATCAGCCCCAGCATTTT. The rearrangement uses TRBV6-1 and TRBJ1-5, with a tentative D call TRBD1 (5 bases). Germline-derived CDR1 and CDR2 are MNHNS and SASEGT. CDR3 length: 14 residues. Trimming left V 6 bases short and J 2 bases short, with 11 bases between.